Listed here are 27 T cell receptor beta chains from one sample, sequenced in a study of shared clonotypes between healthy human individuals. Profiling relied on immunoSEQ multiplex PCR, and the TCRdb table lists in-frame clones only, not all of them. The sample lists 2 million to 2.5 million clones, approximately 90% seen once, with 0.3% to 0.45% in the top ten. Specimen: naive CD4+ T cells from PBMCs. Subset given: CD45RA+ positively selected. These TCRs come from a man younger than 35 in good health. Some clones in this sample may be carry-over from other donors' samples.

The CDR3 here is CASRRRQGQHEQYF. CDR3 DNA sequence: TGCGCCAGCAGAAGGCGGCAGGGACAACACGAGCAGTACTTC. The chain recombines TRBV5-1 with TRBJ2-7, with TRBD1 as a possible D gene (6 bases). The CDR3 is 14 amino acids. V shed 5 bases and J shed 5 bases, with 17 bases lying between them. CDR1 is SGHRS, CDR2 YFSETQ, per germline.

The chain employs TRBV5-4 and TRBJ1-2; unclear D gene. The CDR3 is made up of 15 amino acids. Germline CDR1 SGHNT, CDR2 YYREEE (reference sequence). Trimming removed 0 bases at V and 4 bases at J, with 13 bases between. In DNA, the CDR3 is TGTGCCAGCAGCTTGGACCTTGGTGGGAGCTATGGCTACACCTTC. Its protein is CASSLDLGGSYGYTF.

The V call is TRBV27, the J call TRBJ2-7; tentative D call: TRBD2 (5 bases). V was shortened by 5 bases and J by 7 bases, with 27 bases between the two germline ends. The CDR3 totals 17 residues. Germline CDR1 MNHEY, CDR2 SMNVEV (reference sequence). The chain's CDR3 is CASSPYLDGEGFAEQYF. The CDR3 coding sequence is TGTGCCAGCAGTCCATACCTCGACGGGGAAGGGTTCGCTGAGCAGTACTTC.

The V and J genes are TRBV5-4 and TRBJ2-7; D is undetermined. V dropped 7 bases and J dropped 4 bases, with 12 bases sitting between them. This CDR3 spans 12 amino acids. Germline CDR1 reads SGHNT; CDR2 reads YYREEE (reference sequence). CDR3 protein: CASQASSYEQYF. CDR3 bases: TGTGCCAGCCAAGCGTCCTCATACGAGCAGTACTTC.

The V call is TRBV28, the J call TRBJ2-1; D uncertain. Per the germline V gene, CDR1 is MDHEN and CDR2 is SYDVKM. The CDR3 runs 16 residues. V was clipped by 1 base and J by 0 bases, with 10 bases between them. Here the CDR3 reads CASSLFKPISYNEQFF. CDR3 nucleotides: TGTGCCAGCAGTTTATTCAAGCCAATCTCCTACAATGAGCAGTTCTTC.

Here the CDR3 reads CASSLDRVWSEQFF. In DNA, the CDR3 is TGTGCCAGCAGCTTAGATAGGGTATGGAGCGAGCAGTTCTTC. The rearrangement links TRBV11-2 to TRBJ2-1; D remains unclear. V shed 0 bases and J shed 10 bases, with 13 bases lying between them. CDR1 is SGHAT and CDR2 is FQNNGV in the germline V gene. CDR3 length: 14 residues.

The rearrangement links TRBV6-5 to TRBJ1-1, with 8 nucleotides matching TRBD1. Trimming took 6 bases from V and 1 from J; bases not matched to a gene: 4. Per the germline V gene, CDR1 is MNHEY and CDR2 is SVGAGI. CDR3 size: 14 residues. CDR3 in amino acids: CASSPGQGNTEAFF. The DNA for the CDR3 is TGTGCCAGCAGCCCCGGACAGGGGAACACTGAAGCTTTCTTT.

The chain has TRBV18 and TRBJ2-5; 10 nucleotides align to TRBD1. Germline loops: CDR1 KGHSH, CDR2 LQKENI. CDR3 size: 14 residues. Trimming at V came to 6 bases and at J to 6 bases, leaving 7 bases not matched to a gene. The CDR3 bases are TGTGCCAGCTCCCCGGGACAGGGGCTGCAGACCCAGTACTTC. Amino acids: CASSPGQGLQTQYF.

The genes are TRBV7-2 and TRBJ2-4; TRBD1 aligns across 10 bases. V lost 6 bases and J lost 3; bases outside the gene matches: 11. The germline V gene encodes CDR1 SGHTA and CDR2 FQGNSA. This CDR3 contains 17 residues. The CDR3 nucleotides read TGTGCCAGCAGGGCAGGAGGGACAGGGGCCGTCAAAAACATTCAGTACTTC. Protein: CASRAGGTGAVKNIQYF.

Notes on this clone: Additional DNA sequences in this sample encode the identical CDR3. The chain carries TRBV5-1 and TRBJ2-3; D is perhaps TRBD1 (6 bases). Germline CDR1 reads SGHRS; CDR2 reads YFSETQ. This CDR3 spans 13 amino acids. V lost 1 base and J 6 bases, leaving 9 bases between the germline ends. The CDR3: CASSLTGPDTQYF. The DNA for the CDR3 is TGCGCCAGCAGCTTGACAGGGCCCGATACGCAGTATTTT.

The genes are TRBV7-8 and TRBJ1-2; no definite D call. CDR1 and CDR2 from the germline V gene are SGHVS and FQNEAQ. The length of the CDR3 is 16 residues. V was cut by 5 bases and J by 7 bases, with 23 bases left in between. The CDR3 nucleotides are TGTGCCAGCAGCCCCCTCTTTTTGACAACGCACCGTGGCTACACCTTC. Protein: CASSPLFLTTHRGYTF. Based on the CDR3 plus reference TRBV7-8 and TRBJ1-2, the full variable domain is GAGVSQSPRYKVAKRGQDVALRCDPISGHVSLFWYQQALGQGPEFLTYFQNEAQLDKSGLPSDRFFAERPEGSVSTLKIQRTQQEDSAVYLCASSPLFLTTHRGYTFGSGTRLTVV.

This chain links TRBV15 with TRBJ1-2; D perhaps matches TRBD1 (6 bases). Deletions cut 3 bases from V and 1 base from J, with 15 bases between. The CDR3 contains 16 residues. Germline V gene lookup returns CDR1 LNHNV and CDR2 YYDKDF (reference sequence). CDR3 in DNA: TGTGCCACCAGCAGTAACAGGGAGGCGTTTAACTATGGCTACACCTTC. Protein sequence: CATSSNREAFNYGYTF.

The chain has TRBV5-6 and TRBJ2-2, with a weak D call TRBD1 (6 bases). Trimming removed 6 bases from V and 0 bases from J, with 15 bases in between. The CDR3 runs 16 residues. Germline loops: CDR1 SGHDT, CDR2 YYEEEE. CDR3 amino acids: CASTSTTGANTGELFF. As DNA, the CDR3 is TGTGCCAGCACCTCCACGACAGGCGCGAACACCGGGGAGCTGTTTTTT.

This clone was seen only once. The V gene is TRBV7-8, the J gene TRBJ2-7; D gene uncertain. Germline V gene sequence: CDR1 SGHVS, CDR2 FQNEAQ. V was shortened by 5 bases and J by 3 bases, with 17 bases between the two germline ends. The CDR3 extends over 15 amino acids. This chain's CDR3 is CASSPPLGSHYEQYF. Here the CDR3 DNA reads TGTGCCAGCAGCCCCCCTCTGGGGTCCCACTACGAGCAGTACTTC.

The CDR3 here is CASSVPFGELFF. CDR3 nucleotides: TGTGCCAGCAGCGTACCATTCGGGGAGCTGTTTTTT. The chain recombines TRBV9 with TRBJ2-2; no clear D. V was trimmed by 1 base and J by 7 bases, leaving 5 bases between them. CDR3 length: 12 residues. Germline V CDR1 and CDR2: SGDLS, YYNGEE.

This chain links TRBV28 with TRBJ2-3; D is tentatively TRBD1 or TRBD2 (6 bases each). Germline V gives CDR1 MDHEN, CDR2 SYDVKM. Between the trimmed V and J ends, which lost 7 bases and 5 bases, there was a span of 13 bases. The CDR3 is made up of 13 amino acids. The CDR3 coding sequence is TGTGCCAGCACCCTAGGGGGGATAGATACGCAGTATTTT. Protein sequence: CASTLGGIDTQYF.

The V call is TRBV28, the J call TRBJ2-6; TRBD2 is a possible D gene (6 bases). This CDR3 has 15 residues. Germline values: CDR1 MDHEN, CDR2 SYDVKM. CDR3 loop: CATQGGSGGANVLTF. The CDR3, as DNA: TGTGCGACCCAAGGAGGGTCCGGGGGGGCCAACGTCCTGACTTTC.

The V gene is TRBV28, the J gene TRBJ2-7; weak D call: TRBD1 (6 bases). Trimming stripped 2 bases from V and 3 bases from J, with 14 bases between. The germline V gene encodes CDR1 MDHEN and CDR2 SYDVKM. The CDR3 spans 15 residues. CDR3 protein: CASSLLGQRNYEQYF. CDR3 coding DNA: TGTGCCAGCAGTTTACTAGGACAGCGAAACTACGAGCAGTACTTC.

V usage is TRBV5-1 and J usage is TRBJ2-3; D perhaps matches TRBD2 (6 bases). V was pared by 2 bases and J by 4 bases, with 14 bases between. Looked up from germline, CDR1 is SGHRS and CDR2 is YFSETQ. The CDR3 has 15 residues. DNA of the CDR3: TGCGCCAGCAGCTTTGCGGGAACCAGAGCAGATACGCAGTATTTT. Translation: CASSFAGTRADTQYF.

This sequence joins TRBV9 and TRBJ2-2; the D gene is possibly TRBD2 (6 bases). This CDR3 spans 15 amino acids. CDR1 and CDR2 (germline): SGDLS, YYNGEE. V lost 1 base and J 7 bases, leaving 14 bases between the germline ends. The CDR3 DNA reads TGTGCCAGCAGCGTAAACGGGAGAAGTTTCGGGGAGCTGTTTTTT. Protein product: CASSVNGRSFGELFF.

The J gene is TRBJ2-1, the V gene TRBV7-8; unclear D gene. The V and J ends lost 8 bases and 3 bases respectively, with 11 bases between them. Germline-derived CDR1 and CDR2 are SGHVS and FQNEAQ. This CDR3 is 13 amino acids long. The CDR3 region has the DNA TGTGCCAGCGCGGTCGGGTACTACAATGAGCAGTTCTTC. Encoded protein: CASAVGYYNEQFF.

This sequence joins TRBV19 and TRBJ1-1, with a tentative D call TRBD1 (6 bases). The germline V gene encodes CDR1 LNHDA and CDR2 SQIVND (reference sequence). The CDR3 covers 17 residues. V was pared by 3 bases and J by 1 base, with 18 bases between. The CDR3 DNA sequence: TGTGCCAGTAGTATTTGGGGGCTAGCCGCGGGGAACACTGAAGCTTTCTTT. Protein: CASSIWGLAAGNTEAFF.

This chain uses TRBV28 with TRBJ2-2; D is possibly TRBD1 or TRBD2 (5 bases each). Trimming took 6 bases from V and 1 from J, leaving 15 bases between them. This CDR3 is 16 amino acids long. The germline V gene encodes CDR1 MDHEN and CDR2 SYDVKM. The CDR3 nucleotides read TGTGCCAGCAGCCCTCCCGGGACCTTGAACACCGGGGAGCTGTTTTTT. Translating gives CASSPPGTLNTGELFF.

V is TRBV12-5 and J is TRBJ2-3, with D perhaps being TRBD1 or TRBD2 (5 bases each). CDR1 and CDR2 from the germline V gene are LGHNT and FRNRAP. Deletions cut 5 bases from V and 4 bases from J, with 10 bases between. The CDR3 runs 13 residues. The CDR3 spells CASGPLGADTQYF. In DNA form, the CDR3 reads TGTGCTAGTGGTCCCCTGGGGGCAGATACGCAGTATTTT.

The chain couples TRBV19 to TRBJ1-4, with D maybe TRBD1 (5 bases). Trimming took off 3 bases at V and 17 bases at J, with 19 bases between the two ends. The germline CDR1 and CDR2 sequences are LNHDA and SQIVND (reference sequence). CDR3 length: 13 amino acids. This CDR3 is CASSIEPGRDCFF. The CDR3 nucleotides read TGTGCCAGTAGTATCGAACCGGGACGGGACTGTTTTTTT.

This sequence joins TRBV5-6 and TRBJ2-3; no firm D call. This CDR3 spans 13 amino acids. V lost 4 bases and J lost 1, with 7 bases in between. Germline V CDR1 and CDR2: SGHDT, YYEEEE. DNA of the CDR3: TGTGCCAGCAGCCCGGATCGCACAGATACGCAGTATTTT. Protein product: CASSPDRTDTQYF.

The V gene is TRBV7-8, the J gene TRBJ2-1; 8 bases fit TRBD1. The germline V gene encodes CDR1 SGHVS and CDR2 FQNEAQ. With 0 bases clipped from V and 8 bases from J, the junction kept 6 bases outside the gene matches. The CDR3 totals 15 residues. Here the CDR3 reads CASSLALTGADEQFF. The CDR3 bases are TGTGCCAGCAGCTTAGCCTTGACAGGGGCTGATGAGCAGTTCTTC.